Listed below are T cell receptor beta chains from one sample, sequenced in a study of cytomegalovirus exposure and HLA in healthy donors. Profiled with immunoSEQ multiplex PCR; TCRdb holds only in-frame clones, not every one. The repertoire holds roughly 120,000 clones, with around 75% as singletons. The specimen sequenced was PBMCs. These receptors came from a man aged 55 to 69 in good health and CMV-seropositive. Each CDR3 is given with its conserved first and last residue. Fields, in order: clone size, J gene, D gene, V gene, CDR3 DNA, CDR3 protein. D genes are given only for firm matches. For some rows the clone size is stated as once, few or many, or as a class when expanded; others skip it.

. | TRBJ2-1 | TRBD1 | TRBV11-3 | TGTGCCAGCAGCCTATTTGGCGGGACAGGGTCCAATGAGCAGTTCTTC | CASSLFGGTGSNEQFF
. | TRBJ1-1 | . | TRBV6-1 | TGTGCCAGCAGGAGACAGATTTGGACCAACACTGAAGCTTTCTTT | CASRRQIWTNTEAFF
. | TRBJ2-7 | . | TRBV9 | TGTGCCAGCAGCCCTGAGGGTTCCGCCAGCTCCTACGAGCAGTACTTC | CASSPEGSASSYEQYF
. | TRBJ1-1 | . | TRBV5-1 | TGCGCCAGCAGCTTGTGGGGGGAGAACACTGAAGCTTTCTTT | CASSLWGENTEAFF
. | TRBJ1-1 | . | TRBV11-2 | TGTGCCAGCAGTTCACTCTTCAGGACTGGCACGAGAGCTGAAGCTTTCTTT | CASSSLFRTGTRAEAFF
. | TRBJ1-5 | TRBD1 | TRBV5-6 | TGTGCCAGCAGCCCGACAGGGAACAATCAGCCCCAGCATTTT | CASSPTGNNQPQHF
few | TRBJ1-4 | . | TRBV28 | TGTGCCAGCAGGATCTCGTGGAGGGGTAGGGAAAAACTGTTTTTT | CASRISWRGREKLFF
. | TRBJ1-3 | TRBD1 | TRBV7-9 | TGTGCCAGCAGCCTGGAGACAGGGTGGGGAAACACCATATATTTT | CASSLETGWGNTIYF
. | TRBJ2-5 | . | TRBV4-2 | TGTGCCAGCAGCCAAGATCCGAGCAGCGATGAGCAGTACTTC | CASSQDPSSDEQYF
. | TRBJ2-7 | TRBD1 | TRBV29-1 | TGCAGCGTTGAAGGGGGCAGGGGGAGCTCCGAGCAGTACTTC | CSVEGGRGSSEQYF
. | TRBJ2-3 | . | TRBV27 | TGTGCCAGCAGCCAAGAACCATTACCAGGGGGCACAGATACGCAGTATTTT | CASSQEPLPGGTDTQYF
. | TRBJ1-5 | TRBD1 | TRBV20-1 | TGCAGTGCTTTAAGACAGGGGCAGCATTTT | CSALRQGQHF
once | TRBJ1-1 | . | TRBV7-9 | TGTGCCAGCAGCTTAGCGGGACACCTCACTGAAGCTTTCTTT | CASSLAGHLTEAFF
. | TRBJ1-5 | . | TRBV2 | TGTGCCAGCAGAACACAGCTGAATCAGCCCCAGCATTTT | CASRTQLNQPQHF
few | TRBJ1-1 | . | TRBV30 | TGTGCCTGTGGGGCCGTTGGAACTGAAGCTTTCTTT | CACGAVGTEAFF